A selection of T cell receptor beta chains follows, all from one sample in a study of CD8+CD57+ T cells in acquired aplastic anemia. TCRdb called the reads again in MiXCR, with one record for every CDR3 protein. This table has some 200,000 distinct CDR3 sequences, 40% to 60% appearing once. Sequences were obtained from sorted CD4+, CD8+, or CD8+CD57+ T cells (not recorded which) from PBMCs. These receptors originate from a human donor with aplastic anemia. Both conserved end residues are trimmed from each CDR3.

v_call: TRBV7-6; cdr3_aa: ASSLGGKTNSPLH
v_call: TRBV20-1; cdr3_aa: SAEGLAGGPPTDTQY
v_call: TRBV6-1; cdr3_aa: ASSSGRGGRDTEAF
v_call: TRBV19; cdr3_aa: ASTTSGGSDTQY
v_call: TRBV19; cdr3_aa: ASNRGLRDTEAF
v_call: TRBV12-3/TRBV12-4; cdr3_aa: ASGCLASFDEQY
v_call: TRBV7-2; cdr3_aa: ASSLAGDRGRDTEAF
v_call: TRBV9; cdr3_aa: ASSGTGGNSPLH
v_call: TRBV10-3; cdr3_aa: ASERGIGGEQY
v_call: TRBV15; cdr3_aa: ATSRFLAGEQF
v_call: TRBV6-1; cdr3_aa: ASRRGGDTEAF
v_call: TRBV19; cdr3_aa: ASSMGGSSYEQY
v_call: TRBV7-2; cdr3_aa: ASSVEVSTSTEAF
v_call: TRBV2; cdr3_aa: ASSGDRGSEAF
v_call: TRBV5-6; cdr3_aa: ASSLAGSYVLT
v_call: TRBV19; cdr3_aa: ASNEDSFNQPQH